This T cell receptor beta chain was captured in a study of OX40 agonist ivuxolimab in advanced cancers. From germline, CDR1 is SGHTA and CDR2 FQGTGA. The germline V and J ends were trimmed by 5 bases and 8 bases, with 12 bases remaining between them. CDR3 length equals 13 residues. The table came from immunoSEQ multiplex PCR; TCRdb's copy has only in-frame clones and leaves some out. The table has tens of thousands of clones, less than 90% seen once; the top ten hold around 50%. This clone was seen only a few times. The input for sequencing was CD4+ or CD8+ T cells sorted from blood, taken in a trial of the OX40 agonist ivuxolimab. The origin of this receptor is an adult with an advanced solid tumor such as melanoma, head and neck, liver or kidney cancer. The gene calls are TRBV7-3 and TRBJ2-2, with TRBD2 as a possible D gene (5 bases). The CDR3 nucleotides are TGTGCCAGCAGCCCAGGACGGGGAGGGGAGCTGTTTTTT. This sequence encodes CASSPGRGGELFF.